This T cell receptor beta chain was sequenced in a study of identical twins. TCRdb reanalysed the 5' RACE reads using MiXCR and keeps one entry per CDR3 protein. The sample lists around 250,000 distinct CDR3 sequences, roughly 13% seen once, with 3.5% to 5% in the top ten. The length of the CDR3 is 15 residues. Germline V gene data show CDR1 as SQVTM and CDR2 as ANQGSEA. The germline V and J ends were trimmed by 7 bases and 0 bases, with 15 bases remaining between them. This clonotype was counted between two and nine times. The sample was also linked to a second study, of yellow fever vaccine responses in identical twins.

Input material: memory (CD45RO+) T cells sorted from blood. J is TRBJ2-2 and V is TRBV29-1, with D possibly matching TRBD2 (5 bases). This TCR was recovered from a woman aged 18-29 years in good health. The CDR3 bases are TGCAGCGGAGCGGCCGGCAGCTCGAACACCGGGGAGCTGTTTTTT. It specifies CSGAAGSSNTGELFF.